The rows below give T cell receptor beta chains drawn from one sample of a study of shared clonotypes between healthy human individuals. The repertoire was sequenced with immunoSEQ multiplex PCR; TCRdb's copy has only in-frame clones and lacks some. The table lists 2,500,000 or so clones, around nine tenths of them singletons. The sequenced sample was naive CD4+ T cells sorted from blood. These receptors were collected from a man aged 18 to 35 in good health. The CDR3 runs from the conserved cysteine through the conserved F or W. Fields, in order: clone size, V gene, D gene, J gene, CDR3 protein. D genes are given only for firm matches. Only part of the rows carry a size: once, few, many, or a class if the clone is expanded.

clone size: .
V gene: TRBV7-8
D gene: .
J gene: TRBJ2-7
CDR3 protein: CASSLGFAYEQYF

clone size: .
V gene: TRBV7-2
D gene: TRBD2
J gene: TRBJ2-7
CDR3 protein: CASSLARGLAGRSYEQYF

clone size: once
V gene: TRBV19
D gene: TRBD2
J gene: TRBJ2-3
CDR3 protein: CASRESGGAIADTQYF

clone size: .
V gene: TRBV28
D gene: .
J gene: TRBJ1-2
CDR3 protein: CASSLSRGYGYTF

clone size: .
V gene: TRBV28
D gene: .
J gene: TRBJ2-5
CDR3 protein: CASSSPPSNLQETQYF

clone size: .
V gene: TRBV7-2
D gene: .
J gene: TRBJ2-2
CDR3 protein: CASSLRTDTGELFF

clone size: .
V gene: TRBV6-5
D gene: .
J gene: TRBJ1-1
CDR3 protein: CASTRTENTEAFF

clone size: .
V gene: TRBV29-1
D gene: TRBD1
J gene: TRBJ1-4
CDR3 protein: CSVATGGSEKLFF

clone size: .
V gene: TRBV5-8
D gene: .
J gene: TRBJ2-6
CDR3 protein: CASSLVPGSVPGANVLTF

clone size: .
V gene: TRBV19
D gene: .
J gene: TRBJ2-7
CDR3 protein: CASSVQGYEQYF

clone size: once
V gene: TRBV11-2
D gene: .
J gene: TRBJ2-5
CDR3 protein: CASSLESGPKETQYF

clone size: .
V gene: TRBV5-4
D gene: .
J gene: TRBJ2-5
CDR3 protein: CASSPLSSETQYF

clone size: .
V gene: TRBV7-8
D gene: TRBD1
J gene: TRBJ1-6
CDR3 protein: CASSLVSSGTGSDNSPLHF

clone size: .
V gene: TRBV5-1
D gene: TRBD1
J gene: TRBJ1-2
CDR3 protein: CASSSQDRVYGYTF